The 30 T cell receptor beta chains below come from one sample, sequenced in a study of CD8+ T cells in alopecia areata. Extraction of RNA preceded its reverse transcription into cDNA, which served as the sequencing template. The table came from immunoSEQ multiplex PCR; TCRdb's copy has only in-frame clones and leaves some out. The sample includes 15,000 to 20,000 clones, just under 60% of them seen just once. Treatment here: oral pan-JAK inhibitor, 5-10 mg twice daily. Researchers gathered lesional scalp punch biopsies and peripheral blood from patients with alopecia areata. Material: skin, obtained at week 4, from a patient treated with tofacitinib. Receptors originate from a human donor with alopecia areata.

The CDR3 reads CASSARGAGANVLTF. CDR3 nucleotide sequence: TGTGCCAGCAGCGCGCGGGGGGCTGGGGCCAACGTCCTGACTTTC. This rearrangement joins TRBV7-2 to TRBJ2-6; 8 bases agree with TRBD2. V trimming: 5 bases; J trimming: 2 bases; junction bases outside the gene matches: 2. This CDR3 is built from 15 residues. Germline CDR1 and CDR2: SGHTA and FQGNSA.

The rearrangement joins TRBV30 to TRBJ2-1; 7 bases agree with TRBD2. This CDR3 spans 14 amino acids. V trimming: 2 bases; J trimming: 6 bases; junction bases outside the gene matches: 7. CDR1 and CDR2 (germline): GTSNPN, SVGIG (reference sequence). CDR3 coding DNA: TGTGCCTGGAGTAAGAGCGGGGCAGTCAATGAGCAGTTCTTC. Translation: CAWSKSGAVNEQFF.

The J gene is TRBJ1-2, the V gene TRBV5-1; D is ambiguous. Between the trimmed V and J ends, which lost 7 bases and 7 bases, there was a span of 17 bases. This CDR3 is 13 amino acids long. Germline V CDR1 and CDR2: SGHRS, YFSETQ. The CDR3 here is CASPGLGWSGYTF. The CDR3 bases are TGCGCCAGCCCCGGGCTGGGTTGGTCTGGCTACACCTTC.

The gene calls are TRBV4-1 and TRBJ2-5; D unresolved. Per germline, CDR1 MGHRA and CDR2 YSYEKL. CDR3 length equals 17 residues. The V gene lost 1 base and the J gene lost 5 bases, with 20 bases spanning the gap. The CDR3 loop is CASSQVDMGFRRETQYF. As DNA, the CDR3 is TGCGCCAGCAGCCAAGTAGACATGGGTTTCCGCCGGGAGACCCAGTACTTC.

This clone was counted between two and nine times. The CDR3 nucleotides read TGTGCCAGCAGCCTACGCTTGTTCTATAATTCACCCCTCCACTTT. This sequence encodes CASSLRLFYNSPLHF. The rearrangement links TRBV11-2 to TRBJ1-6; D is undetermined. Germline assignment: CDR1 SGHAT and CDR2 FQNNGV. This CDR3 spans 15 amino acids. Trimming pared 5 bases from V and 3 bases from J, leaving 11 bases between.

The chain is built from TRBV4-3 and TRBJ2-5; no firm D call. Trimming shortened V by 0 bases and J by 6 bases, and 11 bases separated the two germline ends. The CDR3 is 14 residues long. The germline V gene encodes CDR1 LGHNA and CDR2 YSLEER. CDR3 amino acids: CASSQDPRIKTQYF. The CDR3 nucleotides read TGCGCCAGCAGCCAAGATCCCAGAATAAAGACCCAGTACTTC.

This clone was recorded only once. The gene calls are TRBV2 and TRBJ1-4; D might be TRBD1 (5 bases). Germline CDR1 reads SNHLY; CDR2 reads FYNNEI. V was cut by 7 bases and J by 7 bases, with 16 bases left in between. This CDR3 has 14 amino acids. For the CDR3, the DNA is TGTGCCAGCAAGAAGGGGAGAGCGGGTGAAAAACTGTTTTTT. Its protein is CASKKGRAGEKLFF.

The chain has TRBV6-1 and TRBJ2-7, with unresolved D. The CDR3 totals 12 residues. Germline values: CDR1 MNHNS, CDR2 SASEGT. V was shortened by 7 bases and J by 5 bases, with 12 bases between the two germline ends. The CDR3 DNA sequence: TGTGCCAGCACGGAGCATAGGAACGAGCAGTACTTC. This codes for CASTEHRNEQYF.

This clone has more than one count but fewer than ten. The CDR3, as DNA: TGCGCCAGCAGCCAAGTGGCAGGGCTTTCACCCCTCCACTTT. Translation: CASSQVAGLSPLHF. The chain is built from TRBV4-1 and TRBJ1-6, with D maybe TRBD1 (5 bases). Germline V lookup: CDR1 MGHRA, CDR2 YSYEKL. The CDR3 contains 14 residues. Trimming removed 1 base at V and 9 bases at J, with 10 bases between.

The genes are TRBV28 and TRBJ1-1; D unclear. Looked up from germline, CDR1 is MDHEN and CDR2 is SYDVKM. The CDR3 runs 17 residues. V lost 1 base, J lost 1 base, and 16 bases lay in between. Here the CDR3 reads CASSLSPNVGANTEAFF. For the CDR3, the DNA is TGTGCCAGCAGTTTATCCCCAAATGTAGGCGCGAACACTGAAGCTTTCTTT. The whole variable domain, remainder taken from reference TRBV28 and TRBJ1-1, is DVKVTQSSRYLVKRTGEKVFLECVQDMDHENMFWYRQDPGLGLRLIYFSYDVKMKEKGDIPEGYSVSREKKERFSLILESASTNQTSMYLCASSLSPNVGANTEAFFGQGTRLTVV.

The table lists this clone with a few counts. The V call is TRBV5-1, the J call TRBJ2-3; 8 positions match TRBD2. The CDR3 has 16 amino acids. J gave up 1 base and V 1 base, and 5 bases lay outside the gene matches. Germline V gene data show CDR1 as SGHRS and CDR2 as YFSETQ. The CDR3 nucleotides read TGCGCCAGCAGCTTGATTTGGCGGGGGGGCACAGATACGCAGTATTTT. Encoded protein: CASSLIWRGGTDTQYF.

The chain carries TRBV5-1 and TRBJ1-5; no definite D call. CDR1 and CDR2 (germline): SGHRS, YFSETQ. Trimming removed 4 bases from V and 2 bases from J, with 19 bases in between. The CDR3 contains 17 residues. CDR3 in amino acids: CASSPVPGIGGNQPQHF. Written as DNA, the CDR3 is TGCGCCAGCAGCCCCGTTCCAGGAATCGGGGGCAATCAGCCCCAGCATTTT.

This sequence joins TRBV6-5 and TRBJ1-1; 9 bases agree with TRBD1. V dropped 6 bases and J dropped 3; count of bases not matched to a gene: 2. CDR1 is MNHEY, CDR2 SVGAGI, per germline. CDR3 length equals 13 residues. The CDR3 protein is CASRGQGHTEAFF. DNA for the CDR3: TGTGCCAGCAGGGGACAGGGCCACACTGAAGCTTTCTTT.

The table lists this clone with a few counts. This rearrangement joins TRBV28 to TRBJ1-2; no definite D call. This CDR3 comprises 17 residues. With 5 bases removed from V and 2 bases from J, the gap between germline ends came to 21 bases. CDR1 is MDHEN and CDR2 is SYDVKM in the germline V gene. Here the CDR3 reads CASSPPLVRTFNYGYTF. The DNA for the CDR3 is TGTGCCAGCAGTCCACCCCTGGTCAGGACTTTCAACTATGGCTACACCTTC.

V and J are TRBV6-6 and TRBJ1-1, with D perhaps TRBD1 (6 bases). Germline CDR1 MNHNY, CDR2 SVGAGI (reference sequence). Between the trimmed V and J ends, which lost 6 bases and 6 bases, there was a span of 11 bases. CDR3 length equals 12 residues. CDR3 loop: CASSLRGAEAFF. In nucleotides, the CDR3 is TGTGCCAGCAGCCTCAGGGGCGCTGAAGCTTTCTTT.

This clone was observed a single time. This chain connects TRBV13 to TRBJ1-2, with TRBD1 as a possible D gene (6 bases). The germline CDR1 and CDR2 sequences are PRHDT and FYEKMQ (reference sequence). V dropped 5 bases and J dropped 5 bases, with 9 bases sitting between them. The CDR3 covers 12 residues. The CDR3 spells CASSGTSYGYTF. Here the CDR3 DNA reads TGTGCCAGCAGCGGGACATCGTATGGCTACACCTTC.

This clone is deemed medium-sized. V and J are TRBV18 and TRBJ2-2; D is perhaps TRBD2 (6 bases). Deletions cut 6 bases from V and 2 bases from J, with 13 bases between. Per the germline V gene, CDR1 is KGHSH and CDR2 is LQKENI. This CDR3 has 15 residues. CDR3 coding DNA: TGTGCCAGCTCGTCGGGAGACAGCAACACCGGGGAGCTGTTTTTT. Its protein is CASSSGDSNTGELFF.

This clone has only a few counts. The CDR3 DNA follows: TGTGCCAGCATAGGGGCCGGGGAGCTGTTTTTT. Encoded protein: CASIGAGELFF. This chain joins TRBV6-1 and TRBJ2-2, with a tentative D call TRBD1 (5 bases). V lost 7 bases to trimming and J lost 6 bases, with 6 bases between them. Germline V gene lookup returns CDR1 MNHNS and CDR2 SASEGT. This CDR3 contains 11 residues.

This sequence joins TRBV27 and TRBJ2-6, with D perhaps being TRBD1 or TRBD2 (5 bases each). The V and J ends lost 4 bases and 4 bases respectively, with 8 bases between them. Germline V CDR1 and CDR2: MNHEY, SMNVEV (reference sequence). This CDR3 contains 14 residues. The CDR3 DNA sequence: TGTGCCAGCAGTTCAGGGACCGGGGCCAACGTCCTGACTTTC. Amino acids: CASSSGTGANVLTF.

This clone occurred once. This chain links TRBV2 with TRBJ2-2; D might be TRBD1 (6 bases). V was pared by 10 bases and J by 2 bases, with 20 bases between. This CDR3 contains 16 residues. Germline-derived CDR1 and CDR2 are SNHLY and FYNNEI. The CDR3 region is CATVGAGADNTGELFF. CDR3 coding DNA: TGTGCCACCGTGGGGGCAGGGGCTGATAACACCGGGGAGCTGTTTTTT.

The genes are TRBV7-8 and TRBJ2-7; D may match TRBD1 or TRBD2 (6 bases each). The CDR3 is 21 amino acids. Germline lookup yields CDR1 SGHVS and CDR2 FQNEAQ. The V end lost 7 bases, the J end lost 0 bases, and 34 bases lay between the germline ends. CDR3 sequence: CASNPSVGGRRRIIGSYEQYF. CDR3 DNA: TGTGCCAGCAATCCCTCGGTGGGGGGCAGGCGGCGGATTATAGGCTCCTACGAGCAGTACTTC.

The gene calls are TRBV7-2 and TRBJ1-5; no firm D call. Germline V gene lookup returns CDR1 SGHTA and CDR2 FQGNSA. Trimming removed 5 bases at V and 1 base at J, with 9 bases between. The CDR3 length is 14 residues. CDR3 in amino acids: CASSPDVSNQPQHF. The CDR3 DNA is TGTGCCAGCAGCCCCGACGTAAGCAATCAGCCCCAGCATTTT.

The J gene is TRBJ2-3, the V gene TRBV11-1; the match to TRBD2 covers 13 bases. CDR1 and CDR2 from the germline V gene are SGHAT and FQDESV (reference sequence). Trimming removed 5 bases from V and 3 bases from J; junction bases left unmatched: 8. The CDR3 runs 17 residues. CDR3 protein: CASSPRLAGGSTDTQYF. The CDR3 DNA follows: TGTGCCAGCAGCCCTCGACTAGCGGGGGGCTCAACAGATACGCAGTATTTT.

There are a few counts of this clone. The rearrangement joins TRBV13 to TRBJ1-3; D gene ambiguous. V was trimmed by 2 bases and J by 0 bases, leaving 11 bases between them. The CDR3 is 16 residues long. CDR1 PRHDT and CDR2 FYEKMQ come from the germline V gene (reference sequence). The CDR3 here is CASSLNLGSSGNTIYF. The CDR3 region has the DNA TGTGCCAGCAGCTTAAATTTGGGGTCCTCTGGAAACACCATATATTTT.

The chain employs TRBV19 and TRBJ1-5; no firm D call. V lost 9 bases and J lost 4, with 10 bases in between. Germline V gives CDR1 LNHDA, CDR2 SQIVND (reference sequence). This CDR3 region has 12 residues. The CDR3 nucleotides read TGTGCCAGCCAAACATATAATCAGCCCCAGCATTTT. Translation: CASQTYNQPQHF.

V usage is TRBV13 and J usage is TRBJ2-3; D is perhaps TRBD2 (6 bases). From germline, CDR1 is PRHDT and CDR2 FYEKMQ (reference sequence). Trimming took 3 bases from V and 5 from J, leaving 15 bases between them. CDR3 size: 15 residues. In nucleotides, the CDR3 is TGTGCCAGCAGCTTTGGGGAGCGGGTGATAGATACGCAGTATTTT. Residues: CASSFGERVIDTQYF.

The CDR3: CASSLGVGDGANVLTF. CDR3 nucleotides: TGTGCCAGCAGCTTAGGAGTAGGGGACGGGGCCAACGTCCTGACTTTC. This chain joins TRBV7-9 and TRBJ2-6, with D tentatively TRBD1 or TRBD2 (5 bases each). Trimming took 1 base from V and 4 from J, leaving 11 bases between them. Germline CDR1 SEHNR, CDR2 FQNEAQ (reference sequence). The CDR3 sequence is 16 residues long.

The J gene is TRBJ2-2, the V gene TRBV7-3; D remains unclear. Trimming cost V 5 bases and J 5 bases, with 6 bases left between them. The CDR3 is made up of 12 amino acids. CDR1 is SGHTA and CDR2 is FQGTGA in the germline V gene. The CDR3 loop reads CASSRVTGELFF. The CDR3 nucleotides are TGTGCCAGCAGCCGGGTTACCGGGGAGCTGTTTTTT.

This clone was counted only a few times. Written as DNA, the CDR3 is TGCGCCAGCAGAGTATCGGACAGGCCGAATCAGCCCCAGCATTTT. It codes for CASRVSDRPNQPQHF. This chain links TRBV5-1 with TRBJ1-5; 7 bases fit TRBD1. V dropped 5 bases and J dropped 4; count of bases not matched to a gene: 9. From germline, CDR1 is SGHRS and CDR2 YFSETQ. There are 15 residues in the CDR3.

This clone was seen a few times. V usage is TRBV30 and J usage is TRBJ1-2, with TRBD1 matching over 9 bases. The V segment lost 3 bases and the J segment 6 bases; nucleotides outside the gene matches: 11. There are 15 residues in the CDR3. Germline V gene data show CDR1 as GTSNPN and CDR2 as SVGIG (reference sequence). In DNA, the CDR3 is TGTGCCTGGAGCCTCAGTGGGGGGACAGGGAATGGCTACACCTTC. Amino acid sequence: CAWSLSGGTGNGYTF.